This record concerns one TCR beta chain sequence. What it binds is not known. PCR employed 60 Vbeta and 13 Jbeta primers. Generated by immunoSEQ multiplex PCR, the TCRdb table keeps only in-frame clones and is missing some. The data contain about 140,000 clones, about 80% of them singletons. V was clipped by 6 bases and J by 6 bases, with 12 bases between them. In germline, CDR1 is MNHEY, CDR2 SVGAGI. This CDR3 comprises 13 residues. This entry comes from a study of cytomegalovirus exposure and HLA in healthy donors. Study-level results: One variant, a missense change in DCLRE1C, was linked in a later analysis to TCR beta V- and J-gene trimming.

This chain links TRBV6-5 with TRBJ1-5, with D tentatively TRBD1 (6 bases). The receptor was derived from a male donor in good health and CMV-seronegative. Sequencing input: PBMCs. CDR3 protein: CASRTGWSQPQHF. CDR3 DNA: TGTGCCAGCAGGACAGGATGGTCTCAGCCCCAGCATTTT.